This TCR beta chain was observed in a study of T-cell reconstitution after alpha-beta-depleted transplantation in children. Overall study findings and caveats: A year had passed since transplant, and T-cell counts and diversity by then came mostly from newly produced T cells. The origin of high day-60 TCRbeta diversity in some patients lay in surviving recipient T cells and thymic progenitors.

From germline, CDR1 is LNHNV and CDR2 YYDKDF (reference sequence). V lost 0 bases and J 0 bases, leaving 10 bases between the germline ends. The CDR3 length is 16 residues. Unique molecular identifiers featured in how the TCRbeta library was prepared. TCRdb re-derived calls from the PCR reads in MiXCR, one entry per CDR3 protein. The data show a few hundred thousand distinct CDR3 sequences, 13% seen once. Concerning this clonotype itself: Its antigen is unidentified.

The sequencing here drew on PBMCs, mostly from graft donor cells, taken 360 days after TCRalphabeta/CD19-depleted stem cell transplant. The chain links TRBV15 to TRBJ2-3; unclear D gene. The sequence came from a male patient younger than 18 who had a stem cell transplant for acute myeloid leukemia, so the T cells may come from the graft donor. The CDR3 sequence: CATSRDVGGSTDTQYF. The DNA for the CDR3 is TGTGCCACCAGCAGAGATGTCGGCGGAAGCACAGATACGCAGTATTTT.